This T cell receptor (beta chain) was identified in a study of shared clonotypes between healthy human individuals. Germline V gene lookup returns CDR1 MDHEN and CDR2 SYDVKM. CDR3 size: 12 residues. V was shortened by 3 bases and J by 6 bases, with 6 bases between the two germline ends. Naivety among CD8 cells was defined by CD45RO negativity and positive CCR7 selection, thereby excluding terminally differentiated effector memory CD45RA+ cells. Assay: immunoSEQ multiplex PCR; the TCRdb copy retains only in-frame clones and omits some. The sample consists of 630,000 or so clones, roughly 98% of them appearing once. On this clone: The same CDR3 arises from other DNA sequences in this sample as well.

The chain recombines TRBV28 with TRBJ1-5; D is ambiguous. Material for sequencing was naive CD8+ T cells sorted from blood. This TCR came from a young man in good health. The CDR3 loop reads CASSFLGQPQHF. The CDR3 region has the DNA TGTGCCAGCAGTTTCTTAGGTCAGCCCCAGCATTTT.